This T cell receptor (beta chain) came from a study of OX40 agonist ivuxolimab in advanced cancers. Study overall: Every 2 weeks, patients got intravenous ivuxolimab at one of six dose levels (0.01-10 mg/kg). Patients treated during dose escalation were battling hepatocellular carcinoma, melanoma, renal cell or head and neck cancer. Whole-study findings and limits: The CD4+ and CD8+ T cells in the blood had expanded clonally by week 6 at 0.1 to 3.0 mg/kg.

TCRdb's table, derived via immunoSEQ multiplex PCR, lists solely in-frame clones and lacks some. The data show 95,000 to 150,000 clones, over 85% seen once. Notes on this clone: Antigen: not known.

The sequence derives from an adult with an advanced solid tumor such as melanoma, head and neck, liver or kidney cancer. This material consisted of CD4+ or CD8+ T cells sorted from blood, taken in a trial of the OX40 agonist ivuxolimab.

The CDR3 loop reads CASSQVAGGTDTQYF. Here the CDR3 DNA reads TGTGCCAGCAGCCAAGTGGCGGGCGGGACAGATACGCAGTATTTT. This chain uses TRBV4-2 with TRBJ2-3; the D gene is possibly TRBD2 (5 bases). There are 15 residues in the CDR3. Germline loops: CDR1 LGHNA, CDR2 YNFKEQ. V was shortened by 1 base and J by 3 bases, with 11 bases between the two germline ends.